Included here is one T cell receptor beta chain sequence, with context. This CDR3 is 17 amino acids long. Germline CDR1 is MNHNS and CDR2 is SASEGT. With V trimmed by 4 bases and J by 10 bases, 18 bases remained unmatched. These data are taken from a study of T cell responses to AZD1222 COVID-19 vaccine. TCRdb keeps only in-frame clones here, not all; method: immunoSEQ multiplex PCR. The table has some 150,000 clones, 91% seen once. The material sequenced was peripheral blood, taken on day 0 of AZD1222 vaccination. This chain uses TRBV6-1 with TRBJ1-4, with TRBD1 matching over 7 bases. The receptor was derived from an adult in good health. Here the CDR3 DNA reads TGTGCCAGCAGTGTAGAGGGGGCTTGGCGTATGTCAGGAAAACTGTTTTTT. Translation gives CASSVEGAWRMSGKLFF.